The sequence of this T cell receptor beta chain was determined in a study of patients and donors after allogeneic stem cell transplantation. TCRdb analysed the RT-PCR reads with MiXCR anew, one entry per CDR3 protein. The sample consists of over 200,000 distinct CDR3 sequences, 38% of them appearing once. The sample taken for sequencing was blood, either unsorted or a sorted T cell fraction (not recorded which). This clonotype was obtained from a human donor who was either an allogeneic HSCT recipient or a stem cell or donor lymphocyte infusion donor (not recorded which). It is not recorded whose cells these are; they may come from a transplant donor.

The CDR3 DNA follows: TGTGCCACCAGTCCGGGACAGGGGCCGAGGAGGAACAAAAACATTCAGTACTTC. It is translated as CATSPGQGPRRNKNIQYF. The chain employs TRBV15 and TRBJ2-4; 10 nucleotides agree with TRBD1. This CDR3 is 18 amino acids long. V shed 6 bases, J shed 3 bases, and the junction held 14 bases outside the gene matches. CDR1 and CDR2 (germline): LNHNV, YYDKDF (reference sequence).